Listed here are 12 T cell receptor beta chains from one sample, sequenced in a study of blood T cells in healthy people across ages (dated by TCRdb to between 2015 and 2016). To prepare the library, 5' RACE was applied. Sequencing instrument: Illumina HiSeq 2500. A second PCR of roughly 6 to 11 cycles was run with a J-beta primer mix and a sample-barcoded 5' primer. TCRdb reprocessing: public reads trimmed at Q25 with fastp, clones called with MiXCR, in-frame beta chains kept. Each CDR3 protein gets just one entry, which takes the most common genes and DNA from the rows behind it. Here the sample has 1.4 million to 1.5 million distinct CDR3 sequences; around two fifths occur a single time. The top ten hold 7.9% of the sample. The source material was blood. These receptors were obtained from a woman younger than 30 in good health.

This clonotype was seen only a few times. V gene TRBV7-8 combines with J gene TRBJ2-4, with 10 bases aligning to TRBD1. CDR1 and CDR2 (germline): SGHVS, FQNEAQ. This CDR3 region has 20 residues. The V segment lost 5 bases and the J segment 0 bases; nucleotides outside the gene matches: 16. The CDR3 region has the DNA TGTGCCAGCAGCCAAGTAACCGGGACAGGGGACCTACTAGCCAAAAACATTCAGTACTTC. Translating gives CASSQVTGTGDLLAKNIQYF.

This chain joins TRBV9 and TRBJ2-3, with TRBD2 identical over 10 bases. Germline trimming cut 1 base from V and 3 bases from J; bases unmatched to any gene: 5. The CDR3 spans 16 residues. Germline V gene sequence: CDR1 SGDLS, CDR2 YYNGEE. The CDR3 coding sequence is TGTGCCAGCAGCGTACGTACTAGCGGGGCTACAGATACGCAGTATTTT. Translating it yields CASSVRTSGATDTQYF.

The chain combines TRBV20-1 with TRBJ1-6; D might be TRBD1 (5 bases). The CDR3 has 14 amino acids. The V gene lost 3 bases and the J gene lost 8 bases, with 14 bases spanning the gap. In germline, CDR1 is DFQATT, CDR2 SNEGSKA (reference sequence). The CDR3 sequence is CSASLMGPYSPLHF. Here the CDR3 DNA reads TGCAGTGCTAGCCTTATGGGGCCTTATTCACCCCTCCACTTT.

J is TRBJ2-2 and V is TRBV7-9; 10 bases fit TRBD1. Germline assignment: CDR1 SEHNR and CDR2 FQNEAQ (reference sequence). CDR3 length equals 16 residues. V was clipped by 3 bases and J by 7 bases; unmatched bases: 8. As DNA, the CDR3 is TGTGCCAGCAGCTTGAGTGACAGGGGGCGGTACGGGGAGCTGTTTTTT. It specifies CASSLSDRGRYGELFF.

This sequence joins TRBV7-2 and TRBJ2-2; 14 bases match TRBD2. Unmatched junction bases numbered 9, after V lost 5 bases and J lost 4 bases. Looked up from germline, CDR1 is SGHTA and CDR2 is FQGNSA. The CDR3 covers 18 residues. The CDR3 DNA reads TGTGCCAGCAGCGTAGGGACTAGCGGGAGAACGGTCACCGGGGAGCTGTTTTTT. This codes for CASSVGTSGRTVTGELFF.

The table lists this clonotype with a few counts. The CDR3 DNA follows: TGCAGTGCTAGTGCGCAGGGATTCTATGGCTACACCTTC. Translation gives CSASAQGFYGYTF. The V and J genes are TRBV20-1 and TRBJ1-2; possible D gene TRBD1, 5 bases. The CDR3 totals 13 residues. Germline V CDR1 and CDR2: DFQATT, SNEGSKA (reference sequence). V was trimmed by 3 bases and J by 4 bases, leaving 12 bases between them.

This chain uses TRBV5-5 with TRBJ2-7, with D unresolved. Germline-derived CDR1 and CDR2 are SGHKS and YYEKEE (reference sequence). V was cut by 2 bases and J by 3 bases, with 9 bases left in between. The length of the CDR3 is 13 residues. The CDR3 bases are TGTGCCAGCAGCTTACGGCCTTTCTACGAGCAGTACTTC. This gives the protein CASSLRPFYEQYF.

The chain links TRBV2 to TRBJ2-1, with D perhaps TRBD2 (6 bases). Germline CDR1 SNHLY, CDR2 FYNNEI. With 6 bases removed from V and 13 bases from J, the gap between germline ends came to 19 bases. This CDR3 is built from 13 residues. The CDR3 sequence: CASSDGPGARQFF. CDR3 sequence (DNA): TGTGCCAGCAGCGACGGTCCGGGAGCACGTCAGTTCTTC.

This clonotype was observed a few times. This sequence joins TRBV2 and TRBJ1-2; 8 bases fit TRBD1. This CDR3 is 15 amino acids long. Unmatched junction bases numbered 7, after V lost 7 bases and J lost 0 bases. The germline V gene encodes CDR1 SNHLY and CDR2 FYNNEI. CDR3 coding DNA: TGTGCCAGCAAAAAACAGGGGGATCCTAACTATGGCTACACCTTC. Translating it yields CASKKQGDPNYGYTF.

The chain is built from TRBV12-3 or TRBV12-4 and TRBJ2-4; no reliable D call. Trimming removed 3 bases at V and 13 bases at J, with 13 bases between. The CDR3 extends over 12 amino acids. The CDR3 DNA sequence: TGTGCCAGCAGTTTTCTGGGTCCGGAGCAGTACTTC. It encodes CASSFLGPEQYF.

The chain employs TRBV6-5 and TRBJ1-2; 9 nucleotides line up with TRBD1. V was pared by 0 bases and J by 6 bases, with 8 bases of the junction left unmatched. The CDR3 has 16 amino acids. Germline V lookup: CDR1 MNHEY, CDR2 SVGAGI. In DNA form, the CDR3 reads TGTGCCAGCAGTTACTCGTTACAGGGGGCAAAGGATGGCTACACCTTC. The encoded protein is CASSYSLQGAKDGYTF.

The chain recombines TRBV29-1 with TRBJ2-1, with D hard to call. The CDR3 length is 12 residues. Germline assignment: CDR1 SQVTM and CDR2 ANQGSEA. Between the trimmed V and J ends, which lost 5 bases and 13 bases, there was a span of 18 bases. In nucleotides, the CDR3 is TGCAGCGTTATCTGGCTCGTAGAGACCCAGTTCTTC. As protein: CSVIWLVETQFF.